Listed here are 13 T cell receptor beta chains from one sample, sequenced in a study of shared clonotypes between healthy human individuals. Data came from immunoSEQ multiplex PCR; TCRdb stores just in-frame clones and leaves some out. The sample has about half a million clones; almost 80% are singletons. The specimen was PBMCs. These receptors all come from a woman in her thirties or forties in good health. Some clones in this sample may be carry-over from other donors' samples.

The chain uses TRBV11-3 and TRBJ2-5; TRBD2 aligns across 14 bases. The ends lost 3 bases at V and 5 bases at J; junction bases unmatched: 11. CDR1 and CDR2 from the germline V gene are SGHNT and YENEEA. The length of the CDR3 is 18 residues. CDR3: CASSFGTGTSGRRETQYF. Here the CDR3 DNA reads TGTGCCAGCAGCTTTGGCACCGGGACTAGCGGGAGAAGGGAGACCCAGTACTTC.

This clone has a handful of counts. The chain combines TRBV19 with TRBJ1-2, with D maybe TRBD1 (5 bases). There are 12 residues in the CDR3. V was pared by 4 bases and J by 7 bases, with 10 bases between. Germline CDR1 LNHDA, CDR2 SQIVND (reference sequence). The CDR3 DNA sequence: TGTGCCAGTAGTAGGGACGTTCGTGGCTACACCTTC. It encodes CASSRDVRGYTF.

V is TRBV18 and J is TRBJ2-3, with D perhaps matching TRBD2 (6 bases). Germline CDR1 reads KGHSH; CDR2 reads LQKENI. Trimming removed 3 bases from V and 0 bases from J, with 10 bases in between. CDR3 length equals 15 residues. For the CDR3, the DNA is TGTGCCAGCTCACCCAACGGAGGGAGCACAGATACGCAGTATTTT. Translated: CASSPNGGSTDTQYF.

This clone showed up many times. The CDR3 nucleotides read TGTGCCAGCAACAACAATGAGCAGTTCTTC. Its protein is CASNNNEQFF. The gene calls are TRBV5-8 and TRBJ2-1; D is ambiguous. In germline, CDR1 is SGHTS, CDR2 YDEGEE. Trimming cost V 6 bases and J 5 bases, with 3 bases left between them. The CDR3 contains 10 residues.

The J gene is TRBJ1-1, the V gene TRBV5-1; unclear D gene. This CDR3 comprises 15 residues. Germline loops: CDR1 SGHRS, CDR2 YFSETQ. V dropped 0 bases and J dropped 4 bases, with 13 bases sitting between them. CDR3 amino acids: CASSLGERRSTEAFF. CDR3 bases: TGCGCCAGCAGCTTGGGGGAAAGACGGAGCACTGAAGCTTTCTTT.

This rearrangement joins TRBV7-9 to TRBJ2-5; the match to TRBD1 covers 8 bases. The CDR3 is 13 amino acids. J lost 5 bases, V lost 7 bases, and 6 bases had no gene match. Germline V gives CDR1 SEHNR, CDR2 FQNEAQ (reference sequence). As DNA, the CDR3 is TGTGCCAGCATGGACAGGGCGGAGGAGACCCAGTACTTC. This translates into CASMDRAEETQYF.

This chain links TRBV27 with TRBJ2-2, with 10 positions matching TRBD2. Germline V CDR1 and CDR2: MNHEY, SMNVEV (reference sequence). Trimming at V came to 2 bases and at J to 3 bases, leaving 3 bases not matched to a gene. The CDR3 covers 16 residues. CDR3 in amino acids: CASSLSGRAHTGELFF. CDR3 in DNA: TGTGCCAGCAGTTTAAGCGGGAGGGCCCACACCGGGGAGCTGTTTTTT.

The rearrangement links TRBV7-6 to TRBJ1-5, with D tentatively TRBD1 (5 bases). CDR3 size: 12 residues. Trimming left V 1 base short and J 8 bases short, with 6 bases between. Germline-derived CDR1 and CDR2 are SGHVS and FNYEAQ. In DNA, the CDR3 is TGTGCCAGCAGCTTAGTGGGGGAGCCCCAGCATTTT. It specifies CASSLVGEPQHF.

This chain uses TRBV28 with TRBJ1-3; D perhaps matches TRBD1 (5 bases). CDR1 MDHEN and CDR2 SYDVKM come from the germline V gene. The CDR3 extends over 13 amino acids. Trimming shortened V by 6 bases and J by 2 bases, and 8 bases separated the two germline ends. Here the CDR3 reads CASRRGTGNTIYF. The CDR3 DNA reads as TGTGCCAGCAGGCGGGGGACTGGAAACACCATATATTTT.

The chain employs TRBV29-1 and TRBJ2-3; the match to TRBD2 covers 11 bases. The CDR3 loop spans 16 amino acids. The germline V gene encodes CDR1 SQVTM and CDR2 ANQGSEA. V shed 4 bases, J shed 0 bases, and the junction held 6 bases outside the gene matches. The DNA for the CDR3 is TGCAGCGTTGGGCTAGCGGGAGGACCGAGCACAGATACGCAGTATTTT. Translation gives CSVGLAGGPSTDTQYF.

CDR3 nucleotides: TGTGCCAGTAGTATCGAGGGGTGGGAGGGCCAGAATGAGCAGTTCTTC. Translation: CASSIEGWEGQNEQFF. This chain joins TRBV19 and TRBJ2-1; 7 bases fit TRBD2. The V segment lost 3 bases and the J segment 7 bases; nucleotides outside the gene matches: 12. The CDR3 has 16 residues. Germline V CDR1 and CDR2: LNHDA, SQIVND (reference sequence). The variable domain in full, with the rest retrieved from reference TRBV19 and TRBJ2-1, is DGGITQSPKYLFRKEGQNVTLSCEQNLNHDAMYWYRQDPGQGLRLIYYSQIVNDFQKGDIAEGYSVSREKKESFPLTVTSAQKNPTAFYLCASSIEGWEGQNEQFFGPGTRLTVL.

V gene TRBV6-4 combines with J gene TRBJ1-1; D call uncertain. The CDR3 extends over 14 amino acids. V lost 6 bases and J lost 2, with 13 bases in between. Germline CDR1 reads MRHNA; CDR2 reads SNTAGT. DNA for the CDR3: TGTGCCAGCAGACCGACCTTCACAAACACTGAAGCTTTCTTT. It yields the protein CASRPTFTNTEAFF.

The rearrangement links TRBV2 to TRBJ2-1; D possibly corresponds to TRBD2 (6 bases). The CDR3 sequence is 14 residues long. V lost 3 bases to trimming and J lost 6 bases, with 12 bases between them. Germline V gene sequence: CDR1 SNHLY, CDR2 FYNNEI. CDR3 region: CASSDDSEGNEQFF. The DNA of the CDR3 is TGTGCCAGCAGTGACGACTCGGAGGGCAATGAGCAGTTCTTC.